This TCR beta chain is drawn from a study of blood T cell repertoires in COVID-19. Turning to the study itself: Specimens from acute and convalescent COVID-19 originated in the United States, Italy and Spain. From T cells, B-cell-depleted T cells, or PBMCs came the material, which was cDNA or gDNA.

V lost 5 bases, J lost 6 bases, and 14 bases stayed unmatched. Per germline, CDR1 SGHTA and CDR2 FQGNSA. This CDR3 has 17 residues. The repertoire was sequenced with immunoSEQ multiplex PCR; TCRdb's copy has only in-frame clones and lacks some. The table includes about 33,000 clones, 75% to 85% detected once. This clone is a singleton in its sample. The source material was peripheral blood. The chain has TRBV7-2 and TRBJ1-4, with 8 bases matching TRBD1. This TCR was recovered from an elderly man with active COVID-19. CDR3 DNA sequence: TGTGCCAGCAGCCCCAGACAGGGGTGGTACGTGGATGAAAAACTGTTTTTT. Amino acid sequence: CASSPRQGWYVDEKLFF. The variable domain in full, completed from reference TRBV7-2 and TRBJ1-4, reads GAGVSQSPSNKVTEKGKDVELRCDPISGHTALYWYRQSLGQGLEFLIYFQGNSAPDKSGLPSDRFSAERTGGSVSTLTIQRTQQEDSAVYLCASSPRQGWYVDEKLFFGSGTQLSVL.